Below, one T cell receptor beta chain is given with its context. Other DNA sequences of this sample code for an identical CDR3. This entry belongs to a study of blood T cell repertoires in COVID-19. Study summary: The samples span acute and convalescent COVID-19 from the United States, Italy and Spain. T cells, B-cell-depleted T cells, or PBMCs supplied cDNA or gDNA.

In the original processing: Cell counts per sample came from amplifying reference gene primers. Libraries were prepared by immunoSEQ multiplex PCR; TCRdb keeps only in-frame clonotypes and omits some of them. The DNA gave D and trimming, while V, J and clone size come from that table. In the table there are 150,000 to 200,000 clones, 80% to 90% of which are singletons. This receptor was identified in a man aged 35-49 years with active or convalescent COVID-19. The sequencing sample was made of peripheral blood.

CDR3 DNA sequence: TGTGCCAGCAGTTCAACTAGCGGCGTCTCCTACGAGCAGTACTTC. This gives the protein CASSSTSGVSYEQYF. The chain recombines TRBV6-2 or TRBV6-3 with TRBJ2-7; 8 bases align to TRBD2. Trimming at V came to 4 bases and at J to 0 bases, leaving 5 bases not matched to a gene. The germline V gene encodes CDR1 MNHEY and CDR2 SVGEGT. This CDR3 contains 15 residues.